The 29 T cell receptor beta chains below all came from one sample that was sequenced in a study of neurological immune-mediated disorders. One entry per CDR3 protein results from TCRdb running MiXCR on the 5' RACE reads. This table has about 52,000 distinct CDR3 sequences, roughly 3.8% appearing once. The specimen sequenced was PBMCs. These receptors were obtained from a man aged 60-69 years with multiple sclerosis.

The rearrangement uses TRBV12-3 or TRBV12-4 and TRBJ2-7, with 7 bases fitting TRBD2. The CDR3 is made up of 15 amino acids. The V gene end was trimmed by 0 bases and the J gene end by 6 bases; junction bases not matched to a gene: 8. DNA for the CDR3: TGTGCCAGCAGTTTAGCGGGAGGGCCCTCAAGCGAGCAGTACTTC. Residues: CASSLAGGPSSEQYF.

Concerning this clonotype itself: At one boundary the junction diverges from the germline segment, which might be a read error. The gene calls are TRBV6-1 and TRBJ2-7; D uncertain. This CDR3 region has 12 residues. Germline assignment: CDR1 MNHNS and CDR2 SASEGT. CDR3 bases: TGTGACAGCAGTGTCGATTACTACGAGCAGTACTTC. This sequence encodes CDSSVDYYEQYF.

There are many counts of this clonotype. The chain couples TRBV20-1 to TRBJ1-1, with TRBD1 as a possible D gene (6 bases). Germline assignment: CDR1 DFQATT and CDR2 SNEGSKA (reference sequence). Trimming shortened V by 6 bases and J by 4 bases, and 18 bases separated the two germline ends. The CDR3 runs 14 residues. Written as DNA, the CDR3 is TGCAGTGCCGGGGGCTCAAAGGGGAGCACTGAAGCTTTCTTT. Its protein product is CSAGGSKGSTEAFF.

Ten or more counts support this clonotype. The chain recombines TRBV7-8 with TRBJ2-7, with D unresolved. V lost 0 bases and J lost 0, with 9 bases in between. The CDR3 runs to 15 residues. Germline-derived CDR1 and CDR2 are SGHVS and FQNEAQ. CDR3 bases: TGTGCCAGCAGCTTAGCGGCGGTCGGCTCCTACGAGCAGTACTTC. Translating gives CASSLAAVGSYEQYF.

This chain joins TRBV5-6 and TRBJ1-2; 7 nucleotides match TRBD1. V lost 4 bases to trimming and J lost 5 bases; unmatched junction nucleotides: 5. CDR3 length: 13 residues. Germline V CDR1 and CDR2: SGHDT, YYEEEE. CDR3 loop: CASSRQGGYGYTF. DNA for the CDR3: TGTGCCAGCAGCCGACAGGGAGGGTATGGCTACACCTTC. The complete variable domain, with remaining parts taken from reference TRBV5-6 and TRBJ1-2, reads DAGVTQSPTHLIKTRGQQVTLRCSPKSGHDTVSWYQQALGQGPQFIFQYYEEEERQRGNFPDRFSGHQFPNYSSELNVNALLLGDSALYLCASSRQGGYGYTFGSGTRLTVV.

This clonotype was seen once. Being one base from a much bigger clone, this may be a read error. The V and J genes are TRBV7-3 and TRBJ2-7, with a possible D match to TRBD2 (6 bases). Between the trimmed V and J ends, which lost 6 bases and 9 bases, there was a span of 15 bases. This CDR3 comprises 12 residues. Per germline, CDR1 SGHTA and CDR2 FQGTGA. The CDR3 sequence is CASSHPGSVQYF. DNA of the CDR3: TGTGCCAGCAGTCATCCCGGGAGTGTGCAGTACTTC.

There are many counts of this clonotype. The gene calls are TRBV24-1 and TRBJ1-1; no reliable D call. CDR3 length: 15 residues. Germline assignment: CDR1 KGHDR and CDR2 SFDVKD. Trimming took 2 bases from V and 1 from J, leaving 10 bases between them. The CDR3 region is CATSDSGWANTEAFF. CDR3 DNA: TGTGCCACCAGTGATTCGGGGTGGGCGAACACTGAAGCTTTCTTT.

To note about this clonotype: An end of the junction differs from the germline gene, which may be a read error. V and J are TRBV6-6 and TRBJ1-2, with unresolved D. CDR1 and CDR2 from the germline V gene are MNHNY and SVGAGI (reference sequence). The CDR3 runs to 12 residues. The CDR3 region has the DNA TGTGACAGCAGTACCACGGGAAGTGGCTACACCTTC. Its translation: CDSSTTGSGYTF.

The chain recombines TRBV7-2 with TRBJ2-3; 8 bases map to TRBD2. In germline, CDR1 is SGHTA, CDR2 FQGNSA. CDR3 size: 14 residues. V lost 5 bases and J lost 4; bases outside the gene matches: 5. CDR3 nucleotides: TGTGCCAGCAGCCAGACTAGCGCCGCAGATACGCAGTATTTT. Translation gives CASSQTSAADTQYF. The full variable domain, rest sourced from reference TRBV7-2 and TRBJ2-3, is GAGVSQSPSNKVTEKGKDVELRCDPISGHTALYWYRQSLGQGLEFLIYFQGNSAPDKSGLPSDRFSAERTGGSVSTLTIQRTQQEDSAVYLCASSQTSAADTQYFGPGTRLTVL.

This clonotype was seen many times. V gene TRBV5-1 combines with J gene TRBJ2-1; D is ambiguous. V lost 0 bases to trimming and J lost 6 bases, with 16 bases between them. CDR1 and CDR2 from the germline V gene are SGHRS and YFSETQ. The CDR3 is 16 residues long. CDR3 bases: TGCGCCAGCAGCTTGGAGATTTCTAGGCGCAGCAATGAGCAGTTCTTC. This encodes CASSLEISRRSNEQFF.

This clonotype was detected many times. The genes are TRBV6-5 and TRBJ1-6; a weak D match, TRBD1 (5 bases). This CDR3 has 16 residues. Germline CDR1 MNHEY, CDR2 SVGAGI. The germline V and J ends were trimmed by 5 bases and 9 bases, with 20 bases remaining between them. CDR3 sequence (DNA): TGTGCCAGCAGTCTTCACATTGGGCCAAGGGGTTCACCCCTCCACTTT. The encoded protein is CASSLHIGPRGSPLHF.

At least ten counts were recorded for this clonotype. V usage is TRBV29-1 and J usage is TRBJ2-1; unclear D gene. Germline loops: CDR1 SQVTM, CDR2 ANQGSEA. This CDR3 has 11 amino acids. The V and J ends lost 6 bases and 10 bases respectively, with 13 bases between them. The CDR3 region is CSVQEVAEQFF. The CDR3 region has the DNA TGCAGCGTCCAAGAGGTGGCCGAGCAGTTCTTC.

This clonotype was seen many times. The chain uses TRBV7-6 and TRBJ1-6; D gene uncertain. CDR1 and CDR2 from the germline V gene are SGHVS and FNYEAQ. The CDR3 covers 17 residues. V dropped 1 base and J dropped 6 bases, with 16 bases sitting between them. DNA for the CDR3: TGTGCCAGCAGCTTAGGCCGGAGGGTTCGGATTAATTCACCCCTCCACTTT. This sequence encodes CASSLGRRVRINSPLHF. The full variable domain, with the rest looked up from reference TRBV7-6 and TRBJ1-6, is GAGVSQSPRYKVTKRGQDVALRCDPISGHVSLYWYRQALGQGPEFLTYFNYEAQQDKSGLPNDRFSAERPEGSISTLTIQRTEQRDSAMYRCASSLGRRVRINSPLHFGNGTRLTVT.

This clonotype has at least ten counts. The chain carries TRBV5-6 and TRBJ1-6; tentative D call: TRBD1 (5 bases). V lost 2 bases, J lost 7 bases, and 16 bases lay in between. CDR3 size: 16 residues. Germline V gene sequence: CDR1 SGHDT, CDR2 YYEEEE. DNA of the CDR3: TGTGCCAGCAGCTTAGTGGGTACGACAGTAAATTCACCCCTCCACTTT. Amino acids: CASSLVGTTVNSPLHF.

The sample holds many counts of this clonotype. The genes are TRBV14 and TRBJ2-3, with D maybe TRBD2 (6 bases). The CDR3 totals 15 residues. Germline assignment: CDR1 SGHDN and CDR2 FVKESK. Between the trimmed V and J ends, which lost 4 bases and 2 bases, there was a span of 13 bases. CDR3: CASSPGSINTDTQYF. The DNA for the CDR3 is TGTGCCAGCAGCCCCGGGAGTATCAACACAGATACGCAGTATTTT.

At least ten counts were recorded for this clonotype. CDR3 sequence reads: CASSLRWDSGNTIYF. For the CDR3, the DNA is TGCGCCAGCAGCTTGAGGTGGGACTCTGGAAACACCATATATTTT. V and J are TRBV5-1 and TRBJ1-3; D remains ambiguous. The ends were cut back, 1 base at V and 0 bases at J, with 8 bases in the middle. The CDR3 has 15 residues. The germline CDR1 and CDR2 sequences are SGHRS and YFSETQ.

This clonotype came up many times. The chain carries TRBV20-1 and TRBJ2-1, with 7 positions matching TRBD2. Unmatched junction bases numbered 8, after V lost 6 bases and J lost 6 bases. This CDR3 has 13 residues. Germline V CDR1 and CDR2: DFQATT, SNEGSKA (reference sequence). CDR3 nucleotides: TGCAGTGCCATGAGCGGGAATGTCAATGAGCAGTTCTTC. Translated: CSAMSGNVNEQFF.

Ten or more counts support this clonotype. This chain connects TRBV11-2 to TRBJ2-5; 9 bases line up with TRBD2. The germline CDR1 and CDR2 sequences are SGHAT and FQNNGV. There are 16 residues in the CDR3. V dropped 5 bases and J dropped 5; count of bases not matched to a gene: 12. The CDR3 nucleotides read TGTGCCAGCAGCCGGACACCTAGCGGGATGGCGGAGACCCAGTACTTC. Protein sequence: CASSRTPSGMAETQYF.

This clonotype has at least ten counts. The rearrangement links TRBV20-1 to TRBJ2-3, with TRBD2 matching 7 bases. Germline CDR1 is DFQATT and CDR2 is SNEGSKA (reference sequence). The ends lost 3 bases at V and 2 bases at J; junction bases unmatched: 11. The CDR3 is 16 residues long. This CDR3 is CSASWPTSASTDTQYF. The CDR3 nucleotides are TGCAGTGCTAGTTGGCCCACTAGCGCGTCCACAGATACGCAGTATTTT.

The chain has TRBV5-1 and TRBJ1-2, with TRBD1 matching 8 bases. Germline CDR1 and CDR2: SGHRS and YFSETQ. V was clipped by 3 bases and J by 6 bases; unmatched bases: 7. The CDR3 is 14 amino acids. The CDR3 sequence is CASSYQGAEDGYTF. Here the CDR3 DNA reads TGCGCCAGCAGCTATCAGGGGGCCGAGGATGGCTACACCTTC.

The rearrangement uses TRBV2 and TRBJ1-1; D call uncertain. The V end lost 6 bases, the J end lost 0 bases, and 8 bases lay between the germline ends. The CDR3 covers 13 residues. Germline CDR1 and CDR2: SNHLY and FYNNEI. CDR3 loop: CASSPPLNTEAFF. CDR3 sequence (DNA): TGTGCCAGCAGCCCCCCCTTGAACACTGAAGCTTTCTTT.

This clonotype was recorded many times. The V and J genes are TRBV27 and TRBJ2-3; D possibly corresponds to TRBD1 (5 bases). The CDR3 sequence is 15 residues long. The germline V gene encodes CDR1 MNHEY and CDR2 SMNVEV (reference sequence). The V and J ends lost 4 bases and 3 bases respectively, with 14 bases between them. CDR3 residues: CASSSEGVGTDTQYF. The CDR3 region has the DNA TGTGCCAGCAGTTCTGAAGGGGTCGGGACAGATACGCAGTATTTT.

In its sample, this clonotype was seen many times. This chain connects TRBV7-9 to TRBJ2-7; TRBD1 matches 9 bases. Per germline, CDR1 SEHNR and CDR2 FQNEAQ (reference sequence). This CDR3 is built from 13 residues. V shed 0 bases and J 7 bases; nucleotides not matched to a gene: 1. Here the CDR3 DNA reads TGTGCCAGCAGCTTAGCGACAGGGGGGGAGCAGTACTTC. Its protein is CASSLATGGEQYF.

This clonotype occurred many times. The chain carries TRBV18 and TRBJ1-2; D unresolved. CDR3 size: 16 residues. Germline CDR1 and CDR2: KGHSH and LQKENI. V lost 4 bases and J 5 bases, leaving 20 bases between the germline ends. CDR3 loop: CASSQASEAARYGYTF. Here the CDR3 DNA reads TGTGCCAGCTCACAAGCCAGCGAGGCAGCCCGGTATGGCTACACCTTC.

This clonotype was counted ten times or more. This chain connects TRBV20-1 to TRBJ2-1; 8 positions agree with TRBD2. V trimming: 6 bases; J trimming: 4 bases; junction bases outside the gene matches: 8. The length of the CDR3 is 14 residues. Germline V gene lookup returns CDR1 DFQATT and CDR2 SNEGSKA (reference sequence). DNA for the CDR3: TGCAGTGCAGAAAAGCGGGGGCTATACAATGAGCAGTTCTTC. It specifies CSAEKRGLYNEQFF.

The rearrangement joins TRBV6-1 to TRBJ2-5; TRBD1 is a possible D gene (6 bases). Trimming took 2 bases from V and 4 from J, leaving 20 bases between them. Germline V lookup: CDR1 MNHNS, CDR2 SASEGT. The CDR3 is 17 amino acids. DNA of the CDR3: TGTGCCAGCAGTGAACCCTTGACAGGAGGTTTTCGAGAGACCCAGTACTTC. Its protein product is CASSEPLTGGFRETQYF.

This clonotype was seen at least ten times. This chain joins TRBV14 and TRBJ2-2, with 9 bases fitting TRBD1. The CDR3 runs 16 residues. Germline V gives CDR1 SGHDN, CDR2 FVKESK. With 1 base clipped from V and 5 bases from J, the junction kept 5 bases outside the gene matches. Written as DNA, the CDR3 is TGTGCCAGCAGCCAAGCCGGGACAGGGCGGACCGGGGAGCTGTTTTTT. Translated, it gives CASSQAGTGRTGELFF.

There are many counts of this clonotype. The chain couples TRBV20-1 to TRBJ2-1; TRBD2 aligns across 12 bases. Per the germline V gene, CDR1 is DFQATT and CDR2 is SNEGSKA (reference sequence). V shed 3 bases and J 7 bases; nucleotides not matched to a gene: 13. This CDR3 spans 17 amino acids. Written as DNA, the CDR3 is TGCAGTGCTAGTCAGGGGAGACGGCTAGCGGGAGGGAATGAGCAGTTCTTC. The encoded protein is CSASQGRRLAGGNEQFF.

This clonotype was observed at least ten times. The genes are TRBV12-3 or TRBV12-4 and TRBJ2-1, with D unresolved. The CDR3 contains 15 residues. V lost 4 bases, J lost 0 bases, and 10 bases lay in between. CDR3 sequence reads: CASSSSRSSYNEQFF. The CDR3 DNA follows: TGTGCCAGCAGTTCATCTAGGAGCTCCTACAATGAGCAGTTCTTC.